Below, 24 T cell receptor beta chains from the same sample are listed, as sequenced in a study of CD8 T cells in Susac syndrome. When the RNA was reverse transcribed, random hexamers were used with an input of roughly 0.5 to 1 ug. MiXCR, run by TCRdb on the immunoSEQ multiplex PCR reads, gives a single entry per CDR3 protein. The data contain about 83,000 distinct CDR3 sequences, roughly 96% of them singletons. The sample was CD8+ T cells from PBMCs. The source of these receptors is a human donor with Susac syndrome.

The chain recombines TRBV6-5 with TRBJ2-1; D assignment may be TRBD1 or TRBD2 (5 bases each). The CDR3 loop spans 14 amino acids. Germline V gene lookup returns CDR1 MNHEY and CDR2 SVGAGI. V was cut by 0 bases and J by 9 bases, with 12 bases left in between. CDR3 DNA: TGTGCCAGCAGTTACTCGCGAGGGGTGGTTGAGCAGTTCTTC. It is translated as CASSYSRGVVEQFF.

The CDR3 loop is CASRDRKDNEQFF. DNA of the CDR3: TGTGCCAGCAGGGACAGAAAAGACAATGAGCAGTTCTTC. The V call is TRBV6-2 or TRBV6-3, the J call TRBJ2-1, with D tentatively TRBD1 (6 bases). The CDR3 consists of 13 residues. CDR1 is MNHEY and CDR2 is SVGEGT in the germline V gene. Trimming took off 6 bases at V and 5 bases at J, with 11 bases between the two ends.

The chain has TRBV20-1 and TRBJ2-5, with D possibly called TRBD1 or TRBD2 (5 bases each). From germline, CDR1 is DFQATT and CDR2 SNEGSKA (reference sequence). Between the trimmed V and J ends, which lost 5 bases and 2 bases, there was a span of 18 bases. This CDR3 is 15 amino acids long. As DNA, the CDR3 is TGCAGTGCTGGGACCGTCCTGGAGCTACAAGAGACCCAGTACTTC. Translating it yields CSAGTVLELQETQYF.

The chain uses TRBV27 and TRBJ2-7; no clear D. Between the trimmed V and J ends, which lost 3 bases and 3 bases, there was a span of 6 bases. Looked up from germline, CDR1 is MNHEY and CDR2 is SMNVEV (reference sequence). This CDR3 region has 12 residues. CDR3 protein: CASSFLGYEQYF. CDR3 nucleotides: TGTGCCAGCAGTTTCCTAGGCTACGAGCAGTACTTC.

V is TRBV7-9 and J is TRBJ2-1, with 14 bases lining up with TRBD2. Germline V gene sequence: CDR1 SEHNR, CDR2 FQNEAQ (reference sequence). The trim removed 1 base at V and 7 bases at J, leaving 3 bases unmatched. The CDR3 contains 16 residues. CDR3 nucleotide sequence: TGTGCCAGCAGCTTAGATCGGACTAGCGGGGGGAATGAGCAGTTCTTC. Translated: CASSLDRTSGGNEQFF.

The CDR3 loop reads CSVDVETQYF. The CDR3 nucleotides read TGCAGCGTTGACGTGGAGACCCAGTACTTC. This chain uses TRBV29-1 with TRBJ2-5; D gene unclear. V lost 3 bases, J lost 5 bases, and 4 bases lay in between. Germline values: CDR1 SQVTM, CDR2 ANQGSEA. This CDR3 has 10 residues.

The DNA for the CDR3 is TGCAGTGCTTTGGACAGGGTTCGTGAAAAACTGTTTTTT. Translated, it gives CSALDRVREKLFF. The chain carries TRBV20-1 and TRBJ1-4, with TRBD1 identical over 8 bases. V trimming: 5 bases; J trimming: 7 bases; junction bases outside the gene matches: 6. Germline CDR1 DFQATT, CDR2 SNEGSKA (reference sequence). The CDR3 consists of 13 residues.

The J gene is TRBJ2-3, the V gene TRBV28, with unresolved D. The CDR3 sequence is 16 residues long. CDR1 is MDHEN and CDR2 is SYDVKM in the germline V gene. V dropped 5 bases and J dropped 2 bases, with 17 bases sitting between them. In DNA form, the CDR3 reads TGTGCCAGCAGTCCCCCAGATCCGACCTCCACAGATACGCAGTATTTT. This translates into CASSPPDPTSTDTQYF. Complete variable domain (other parts from reference TRBV28 and TRBJ2-3): DVKVTQSSRYLVKRTGEKVFLECVQDMDHENMFWYRQDPGLGLRLIYFSYDVKMKEKGDIPEGYSVSREKKERFSLILESASTNQTSMYLCASSPPDPTSTDTQYFGPGTRLTVL.

The chain couples TRBV19 to TRBJ2-1; maybe TRBD2 (7 bases). The CDR3 contains 15 residues. Germline V lookup: CDR1 LNHDA, CDR2 SQIVND (reference sequence). V lost 8 bases to trimming and J lost 7 bases, with 21 bases between them. The CDR3 DNA is TGTGCCAGTTCTCATGGGGGGGGCAGTTGGAATGAGCAGTTCTTC. Translated: CASSHGGGSWNEQFF.

V gene TRBV25-1 combines with J gene TRBJ2-3; 7 bases line up with TRBD1. This CDR3 is 15 amino acids long. With 5 bases clipped from V and 1 base from J, the junction kept 6 bases outside the gene matches. Germline-derived CDR1 and CDR2 are MGHDK and SYGVNS. The CDR3 DNA is TGTGCCAGCAGTATCTGGGACAGCCGCACAGATACGCAGTATTTT. This codes for CASSIWDSRTDTQYF.

The chain recombines TRBV2 with TRBJ2-1, with D possibly TRBD2 on 5 matching bases. Trimming cost V 7 bases and J 7 bases, with 11 bases left between them. In germline, CDR1 is SNHLY, CDR2 FYNNEI. The CDR3 sequence is 12 residues long. As DNA, the CDR3 is TGTGCCAGCATGGTAGCGTGGAATGAGCAGTTCTTC. Its translation is CASMVAWNEQFF.

V and J are TRBV9 and TRBJ2-2; maybe TRBD1 (6 bases). Trimming cost V 0 bases and J 3 bases, with 15 bases left between them. In germline, CDR1 is SGDLS, CDR2 YYNGEE. The CDR3 runs 17 residues. As DNA, the CDR3 is TGTGCCAGCAGCGTAGAGGGGACAAACTCACACACCGGGGAGCTGTTTTTT. Amino acid sequence: CASSVEGTNSHTGELFF.

The chain carries TRBV29-1 and TRBJ1-3, with D possibly being TRBD1 (5 bases). The V and J ends lost 6 bases and 0 bases respectively, with 18 bases between them. The CDR3 is 16 amino acids. The germline CDR1 and CDR2 sequences are SQVTM and ANQGSEA. The CDR3 protein is CSVAGTDSDSGNTIYF. In DNA form, the CDR3 reads TGCAGCGTGGCCGGGACGGATTCCGACTCTGGAAACACCATATATTTT.

The chain employs TRBV9 and TRBJ1-2, with a weak D call TRBD1 (6 bases). V was shortened by 4 bases and J by 8 bases, with 21 bases between the two germline ends. This CDR3 contains 15 residues. CDR1 is SGDLS and CDR2 is YYNGEE in the germline V gene. CDR3 nucleotides: TGTGCCAGCAGCCCGGGGGGGCGGGATGGTGGAGGCTACACCTTC. This translates into CASSPGGRDGGGYTF.

V and J are TRBV13 and TRBJ2-7, with D possibly matching TRBD1 (5 bases). With 8 bases removed from V and 5 bases from J, the gap between germline ends came to 16 bases. CDR3 size: 13 residues. CDR1 PRHDT and CDR2 FYEKMQ come from the germline V gene (reference sequence). The CDR3 spells CASSSGRSHEQYV. The CDR3 DNA sequence: TGTGCCAGCTCGTCAGGGCGGTCCCACGAGCAGTACGTC.

The chain recombines TRBV13 with TRBJ1-1; 10 positions agree with TRBD1. The ends lost 4 bases at V and 4 bases at J; junction bases unmatched: 3. Looked up from germline, CDR1 is PRHDT and CDR2 is FYEKMQ (reference sequence). The CDR3 is 14 amino acids. CDR3 nucleotides: TGTGCCAGCAGCTCCGGGACAGGGGCCACTGAAGCTTTCTTT. This encodes CASSSGTGATEAFF.

The gene calls are TRBV20-1 and TRBJ2-5, with 10 nucleotides matching TRBD2. This CDR3 contains 14 residues. V was clipped by 3 bases and J by 3 bases; unmatched bases: 4. Looked up from germline, CDR1 is DFQATT and CDR2 is SNEGSKA (reference sequence). The CDR3 loop reads CSASPGLAEETQYF. CDR3 nucleotides: TGCAGTGCTAGCCCCGGACTAGCGGAAGAGACCCAGTACTTC.

The J gene is TRBJ2-7, the V gene TRBV13; the D gene could be TRBD1 or TRBD2 (5 bases each). The CDR3 has 14 amino acids. Deletions cut 1 base from V and 9 bases from J, with 16 bases between. Looked up from germline, CDR1 is PRHDT and CDR2 is FYEKMQ (reference sequence). The CDR3 loop is CASSLVGDGMRQYV. In DNA form, the CDR3 reads TGTGCCAGCAGCTTAGTGGGGGATGGTATGAGGCAGTACGTC.

The CDR3 DNA reads TGCAGTGCCAGCACAGGGGGCGGTAGCACAGATACGCAGTATTTT. Residues: CSASTGGGSTDTQYF. This chain uses TRBV20-1 with TRBJ2-3; 9 nucleotides align to TRBD1. Germline trimming cut 6 bases from V and 0 bases from J; bases unmatched to any gene: 7. CDR3 length equals 15 residues. CDR1 and CDR2 (germline): DFQATT, SNEGSKA (reference sequence).

This CDR3 reads CSVEDLPDRLGTEAFF. CDR3 sequence (DNA): TGCAGCGTTGAAGACCTCCCGGACAGGCTGGGGACTGAAGCTTTCTTT. The rearrangement uses TRBV29-1 and TRBJ1-1; 7 nucleotides line up with TRBD1. V shed 0 bases, J shed 5 bases, and the junction held 12 bases outside the gene matches. The CDR3 runs 16 residues. Germline lookup yields CDR1 SQVTM and CDR2 ANQGSEA.

The rearrangement links TRBV11-2 to TRBJ2-7; 7 nucleotides agree with TRBD1. V shed 0 bases and J 6 bases; nucleotides not matched to a gene: 5. This CDR3 is 14 amino acids long. The germline CDR1 and CDR2 sequences are SGHAT and FQNNGV. The CDR3 DNA reads TGTGCCAGCAGCTTAGAGGTTTCAGGGGGCGAGCAGTACGTC. Translation: CASSLEVSGGEQYV.

The chain carries TRBV7-2 and TRBJ2-7, with 8 bases identical to TRBD2. This CDR3 spans 15 amino acids. Germline lookup yields CDR1 SGHTA and CDR2 FQGNSA. After removal of 5 bases from V and 4 bases from J, the junction contained 10 bases not matched to a gene. The DNA of the CDR3 is TGTGCCAGCAGCACCACAGGACTAGCAAAGTACGAGCAGTACTTC. This gives the protein CASSTTGLAKYEQYF.

This chain joins TRBV28 and TRBJ2-7; the D call may be TRBD1 or TRBD2 (5 bases each). This CDR3 has 14 residues. V was shortened by 6 bases and J by 2 bases, with 14 bases between the two germline ends. From germline, CDR1 is MDHEN and CDR2 SYDVKM. This CDR3 is CASSPGTAAYEQYF. The CDR3 DNA sequence: TGTGCCAGCAGCCCCGGGACGGCTGCCTACGAGCAGTACTTC.

CDR3 DNA sequence: TGCAGTGCTAGTATAGAGACCCAGTACTTC. Its translation: CSASIETQYF. The V call is TRBV20-1, the J call TRBJ2-5; D not certain. V was cut by 3 bases and J by 4 bases, with 3 bases left in between. Germline lookup yields CDR1 DFQATT and CDR2 SNEGSKA (reference sequence). The CDR3 has 10 amino acids.